This T cell receptor beta chain was sequenced in a study of metastatic and nonmetastatic thyroid tumors. Study overall: Comparison of repertoires was carried out across blood and tumor or nodule tissue from malignant and benign thyroid patients. General observations from the study: Within blood and tumor, benign nodules reportedly had significantly lower TCR beta diversity than malignant thyroid tumors did.

Comment on this clone: Antigen specificity is unknown.

Treatment of any kind had been given to no patient before thyroid surgery. This CDR3 has 16 residues. The germline V gene has CDR1 LGHNA and CDR2 YNFKEQ. Trimming cost V 3 bases and J 2 bases, with 14 bases left between them. Per the original data handling: Using the CDR3 differences seen across clinicopathological groups, the authors built a distant-metastasis classifier for papillary thyroid cancer, which was meant to discriminate distant-metastatic patients. TCRdb reprocessed the PCR reads using MiXCR. The V and J calls and clone size are TCRdb's, not the authors'. Found here are about 70,000 clones, roughly 18% of them singletons; the top ten hold over 10%.

The chain couples TRBV4-2 to TRBJ2-1; TRBD1 is a possible D gene (5 bases). This receptor was identified in a female donor with papillary thyroid cancer or a benign thyroid nodule (not recorded which). Some clones in this sample may be carry-over from other donors' samples. Sequencing input: blood. CDR3 loop: CASSHWGVSTYNEQFF. CDR3 in DNA: TGTGCCAGCAGCCATTGGGGCGTGAGTACCTACAATGAGCAGTTCTTC.